The next 21 T cell receptor beta chains were all read from a single sample in a study of T cell responses to AZD1222 COVID-19 vaccine. Profiled with immunoSEQ multiplex PCR; TCRdb holds only in-frame clones, not every one. Among 150,000 or so clones, around 86% were seen once, and the ten largest hold 5.5% to 7%. Material: peripheral blood, obtained on day 0 of AZD1222 vaccination. Every receptor here comes from an adult in good health.

The rearrangement links TRBV7-6 to TRBJ1-1; D possibly corresponds to TRBD1 (5 bases). The CDR3 has 15 residues. Per the germline V gene, CDR1 is SGHVS and CDR2 is FNYEAQ. Trimming removed 4 bases at V and 4 bases at J, with 16 bases between. CDR3 loop: CASSSRGQGPTEAFF. The CDR3 DNA sequence: TGTGCCAGCAGCTCCCGAGGGCAGGGCCCCACTGAAGCTTTCTTT. Drawing the rest from reference TRBV7-6 and TRBJ1-1, the complete variable domain is GAGVSQSPRYKVTKRGQDVALRCDPISGHVSLYWYRQALGQGPEFLTYFNYEAQQDKSGLPNDRFSAERPEGSISTLTIQRTEQRDSAMYRCASSSRGQGPTEAFFGQGTRLTVV.

The V gene is TRBV5-1, the J gene TRBJ2-3; 8 bases are a match to TRBD2. CDR3 length: 16 residues. Germline CDR1 SGHRS, CDR2 YFSETQ. V lost 2 bases and J lost 0; bases outside the gene matches: 5. The CDR3 DNA sequence: TGCGCCAGCAGCTTAGGGGTAGCGGGGAGCACAGATACGCAGTATTTT. It encodes CASSLGVAGSTDTQYF.

The gene calls are TRBV6-1 and TRBJ1-5; 7 nucleotides align to TRBD1. Germline assignment: CDR1 MNHNS and CDR2 SASEGT. The J segment lost 7 bases and the V segment lost 2 bases, leaving 14 bases of the junction unmatched. The CDR3 is 17 amino acids. The CDR3 loop is CASSEPRRPGGSQPQHF. The CDR3 DNA sequence: TGTGCCAGCAGTGAACCAAGGCGGCCAGGGGGGTCCCAGCCCCAGCATTTT.

V gene TRBV2 combines with J gene TRBJ1-3; the match to TRBD1 covers 7 bases. In germline, CDR1 is SNHLY, CDR2 FYNNEI. V lost 5 bases, J lost 4 bases, and 5 bases stayed unmatched. The CDR3 consists of 14 residues. The CDR3 sequence is CASSLGQWGNTIYF. CDR3 DNA sequence: TGTGCCAGCAGTTTGGGACAGTGGGGAAACACCATATATTTT.

CDR3 protein: CASGYSGGANEQFF. Here the CDR3 DNA reads TGTGCCAGCGGCTATAGCGGGGGGGCCAATGAGCAGTTCTTC. The V call is TRBV27, the J call TRBJ2-1; 11 bases map to TRBD2. Trimming took 8 bases from V and 6 from J; bases not matched to a gene: 6. The V gene's germline CDR1 is MNHEY and CDR2 SMNVEV (reference sequence). This CDR3 is 14 amino acids long.

This chain uses TRBV12-3 or TRBV12-4 with TRBJ1-2; D may be TRBD1 (6 bases). The CDR3 covers 11 residues. Trimming shortened V by 6 bases and J by 8 bases, and 10 bases separated the two germline ends. CDR3 sequence reads: CASSDRWGYTF. The CDR3 DNA reads as TGTGCCAGCAGCGACAGGTGGGGCTACACCTTC.

The V and J genes are TRBV6-1 and TRBJ1-1; D remains ambiguous. V was pared by 2 bases and J by 11 bases, with 9 bases between. Germline-derived CDR1 and CDR2 are MNHNS and SASEGT. The CDR3 loop spans 11 amino acids. The chain's CDR3 is CASSELPGAFF. CDR3 nucleotide sequence: TGTGCCAGCAGTGAACTCCCTGGCGCTTTCTTT.

In this sample, this clone turned up once. V and J are TRBV27 and TRBJ2-2, with D possibly TRBD1 on 6 matching bases. CDR3 length equals 14 residues. V lost 5 bases to trimming and J lost 6 bases, with 13 bases between them. The germline gives CDR1 MNHEY, CDR2 SMNVEV (reference sequence). CDR3 DNA: TGTGCCAGCAGTACAGACAGGAGAGCCGGGGAGCTGTTTTTT. It specifies CASSTDRRAGELFF.

The rearrangement uses TRBV6-5 and TRBJ1-2; D is ambiguous. The CDR3 has 13 residues. Germline V lookup: CDR1 MNHEY, CDR2 SVGAGI. V was shortened by 0 bases and J by 5 bases, with 7 bases between the two germline ends. CDR3 nucleotide sequence: TGTGCCAGCAGTTACTCGAGCCCGTATGGCTACACCTTC. The encoded protein is CASSYSSPYGYTF.

The rearrangement links TRBV6-5 to TRBJ1-1; D perhaps matches TRBD1 (6 bases). With 2 bases removed from V and 3 bases from J, the gap between germline ends came to 13 bases. Looked up from germline, CDR1 is MNHEY and CDR2 is SVGAGI. The CDR3 has 15 residues. CDR3 loop: CASSYVRGEDTEAFF. CDR3 nucleotide sequence: TGTGCCAGCAGTTACGTTAGGGGGGAGGACACTGAAGCTTTCTTT.

The CDR3 sequence is CASTAGGYNEQFF. The CDR3 nucleotides read TGTGCCAGCACCGCCGGGGGTTACAATGAGCAGTTCTTC. The gene calls are TRBV11-2 and TRBJ2-1, with D tentatively TRBD2 (6 bases). The CDR3 loop spans 13 amino acids. Trimming pared 7 bases from V and 4 bases from J, leaving 11 bases between. Germline CDR1 reads SGHAT; CDR2 reads FQNNGV. The variable domain in full, with the rest retrieved from reference TRBV11-2 and TRBJ2-1, is EAGVAQSPRYKIIEKRQSVAFWCNPISGHATLYWYQQILGQGPKLLIQFQNNGVVDDSQLPKDRFSAERLKGVDSTLKIQPAKLEDSAVYLCASTAGGYNEQFFGPGTRLTVL.

The CDR3 DNA reads as TGTGCCAGCAGCTTGCGGGTCTACAATAACTATGGCTACACCTTC. Encoded protein: CASSLRVYNNYGYTF. The chain recombines TRBV5-5 with TRBJ1-2; D is uncertain. CDR3 size: 15 residues. The germline V and J ends were trimmed by 1 base and 1 base, with 11 bases remaining between them. Germline CDR1 is SGHKS and CDR2 is YYEKEE (reference sequence).

Only a few counts were recorded for this clone. The chain combines TRBV19 with TRBJ1-3; 8 nucleotides align to TRBD1. This CDR3 region has 22 residues. Germline-derived CDR1 and CDR2 are LNHDA and SQIVND (reference sequence). The junction had 30 bases not matched to a gene; V was cut back by 7 bases and J by 4 bases. CDR3 in amino acids: CASIVGERQGLVIPLFGNTIYF. The CDR3 nucleotides read TGTGCCAGTATTGTCGGAGAGAGACAGGGGCTAGTTATCCCCTTATTCGGAAACACCATATATTTT.

This rearrangement joins TRBV29-1 to TRBJ1-4; D unclear. Germline V CDR1 and CDR2: SQVTM, ANQGSEA. This CDR3 spans 14 amino acids. Deletions cut 6 bases from V and 4 bases from J, with 15 bases between. The CDR3 region is CSVTPGSGNEKLFF. Written as DNA, the CDR3 is TGCAGCGTCACACCGGGATCGGGTAATGAAAAACTGTTTTTT.

The chain recombines TRBV5-8 with TRBJ1-2; D gene ambiguous. Germline loops: CDR1 SGHTS, CDR2 YDEGEE. This CDR3 comprises 14 residues. Trimming stripped 0 bases from V and 6 bases from J, with 12 bases between. For the CDR3, the DNA is TGTGCCAGCAGCTTGGGTTACATGGGGAATGGCTACACCTTC. This codes for CASSLGYMGNGYTF.

The CDR3 region is CASSGQGVREQYF. As DNA, the CDR3 is TGTGCCAGCAGCGGACAGGGTGTACGCGAGCAGTACTTC. V gene TRBV7-9 combines with J gene TRBJ2-7, with TRBD1 identical over 8 bases. This CDR3 has 13 amino acids. Trimming removed 5 bases from V and 6 bases from J; junction bases left unmatched: 6. Germline V gene data show CDR1 as SEHNR and CDR2 as FQNEAQ (reference sequence).

This clone was detected once. This sequence joins TRBV11-2 and TRBJ2-1; D gene uncertain. Trimming removed 0 bases from V and 7 bases from J, with 10 bases in between. This CDR3 region has 14 residues. Germline CDR1 reads SGHAT; CDR2 reads FQNNGV. CDR3 protein: CASSLDVRTNEQFF. CDR3 bases: TGTGCCAGCAGCTTAGATGTCAGAACTAATGAGCAGTTCTTC.

This clone came up a few times. The chain couples TRBV10-1 to TRBJ2-3, with D hard to call. This CDR3 is 14 amino acids long. CDR1 is WNHNN and CDR2 is SYGVQD in the germline V gene (reference sequence). V was pared by 3 bases and J by 6 bases, with 13 bases between. DNA for the CDR3: TGCGCCAGCAGTGACGTTGACCGGGCGGATACGCAGTATTTT. Translating it yields CASSDVDRADTQYF.

This sequence joins TRBV2 and TRBJ2-1, with 8 bases identical to TRBD2. J was trimmed by 4 bases and V by 7 bases; bases with no gene match: 6. The CDR3 covers 14 residues. Germline lookup yields CDR1 SNHLY and CDR2 FYNNEI. This chain's CDR3 is CASTTSGHYNEQFF. CDR3 sequence (DNA): TGTGCCAGCACTACTAGCGGCCATTACAATGAGCAGTTCTTC.

In its sample, this clone was seen a few times. This rearrangement joins TRBV6-6 to TRBJ2-3, with a weak D call TRBD2 (6 bases). The CDR3 is 15 residues long. CDR1 MNHNY and CDR2 SVGAGI come from the germline V gene (reference sequence). The V gene lost 2 bases and the J gene lost 3 bases, with 12 bases spanning the gap. In DNA, the CDR3 is TGTGCCAGCAGTTACGGGGCGGGGAGGACAGATACGCAGTATTTT. Translation: CASSYGAGRTDTQYF.

The chain is built from TRBV7-6 and TRBJ1-5; D uncertain. There are 20 residues in the CDR3. In germline, CDR1 is SGHVS, CDR2 FNYEAQ. V was cut by 2 bases and J by 5 bases, with 28 bases left in between. The CDR3 loop reads CASSLSGLTTRAQLDQPQHF. CDR3 sequence (DNA): TGTGCCAGCAGCTTATCCGGGCTTACAACCCGGGCACAACTCGATCAGCCCCAGCATTTT. The full variable domain, in which reference TRBV7-6 and TRBJ1-5 provide the parts outside the CDR3, is GAGVSQSPRYKVTKRGQDVALRCDPISGHVSLYWYRQALGQGPEFLTYFNYEAQQDKSGLPNDRFSAERPEGSISTLTIQRTEQRDSAMYRCASSLSGLTTRAQLDQPQHFGDGTRLSIL.